The clone carrying this TCR beta chain has a single count. Its target is unknown. Antigen-specific CD4+ T cells were expanded (with viral peptide pools) by the ViraFEST assay ahead of sequencing. Isolating CD4+ T cells followed about 10 days of culture. Participants were vaccinated with two doses of either the BNT162b2 or mRNA-1273 vaccine. This entry comes from a study of vaccination effects on CD4 cells after COVID-19. Clones were sequenced by immunoSEQ multiplex PCR, and TCRdb holds only the in-frame ones, with some missing. The sample lists about 32,000 clones, 72% occurring once. This TCR derives from a human donor who received a COVID-19 vaccine. Sequenced here: CD4+ T cells from PBMCs cultured with HCoV-229E spike peptides, sampled after COVID-19 vaccination.

This chain's CDR3 is CASSSRDTNEQFF. The CDR3 coding sequence is TGCGCCAGCAGCTCCCGGGACACCAATGAGCAGTTCTTC. This sequence joins TRBV5-1 and TRBJ2-1, with D perhaps TRBD1 (6 bases). Germline-derived CDR1 and CDR2 are SGHRS and YFSETQ. The CDR3 has 13 amino acids. Between the trimmed V and J ends, which lost 3 bases and 6 bases, there was a span of 10 bases.